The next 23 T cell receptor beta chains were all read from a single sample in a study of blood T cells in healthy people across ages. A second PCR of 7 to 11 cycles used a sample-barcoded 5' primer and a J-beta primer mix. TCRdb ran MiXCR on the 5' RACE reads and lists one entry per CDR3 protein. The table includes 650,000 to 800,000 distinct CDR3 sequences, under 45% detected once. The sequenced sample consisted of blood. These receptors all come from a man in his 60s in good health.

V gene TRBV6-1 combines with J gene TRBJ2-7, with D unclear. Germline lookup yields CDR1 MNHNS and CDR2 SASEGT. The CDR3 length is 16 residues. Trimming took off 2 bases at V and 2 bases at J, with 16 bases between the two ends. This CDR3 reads CASSERSESWTYEQYF. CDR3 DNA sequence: TGTGCCAGCAGTGAACGCTCGGAGTCCTGGACCTACGAGCAGTACTTC.

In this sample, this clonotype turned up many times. CDR3 loop: CASSSSGWQFF. The CDR3 DNA reads as TGTGCCAGCAGTTCCAGCGGGTGGCAGTTCTTC. This sequence joins TRBV27 and TRBJ2-1, with a weak D call TRBD2 (6 bases). The CDR3 length is 11 residues. Germline CDR1 and CDR2: MNHEY and SMNVEV (reference sequence). V was pared by 4 bases and J by 12 bases, with 10 bases between.

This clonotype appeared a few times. CDR3 nucleotides: TGCAGTGCTAGAGATTGGAGACGGCCGAACACTGAAGCTTTCTTT. Translated: CSARDWRRPNTEAFF. This chain connects TRBV20-1 to TRBJ1-1; D uncertain. Germline loops: CDR1 DFQATT, CDR2 SNEGSKA (reference sequence). This CDR3 has 15 residues. V lost 0 bases and J lost 1, with 12 bases in between.

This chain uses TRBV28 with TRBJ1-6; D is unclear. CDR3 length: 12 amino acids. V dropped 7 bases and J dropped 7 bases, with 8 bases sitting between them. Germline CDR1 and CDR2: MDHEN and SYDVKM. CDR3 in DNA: TGTGCCAGCACCCCGTACAATTCACCCCTCCACTTT. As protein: CASTPYNSPLHF.

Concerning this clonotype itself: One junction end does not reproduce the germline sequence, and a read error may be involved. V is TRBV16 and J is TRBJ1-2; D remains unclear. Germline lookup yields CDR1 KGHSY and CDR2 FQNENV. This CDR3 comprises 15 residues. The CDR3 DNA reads TGTACCAGCAGCCCAGCCTTCGGGGAAGGGTATGGCTACACCTTC. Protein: CTSSPAFGEGYGYTF.

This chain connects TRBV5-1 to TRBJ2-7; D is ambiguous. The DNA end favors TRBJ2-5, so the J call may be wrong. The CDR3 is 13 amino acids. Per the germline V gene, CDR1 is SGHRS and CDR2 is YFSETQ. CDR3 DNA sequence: TGCGCCAGCAGCTTTACGTACCAAGAGACCCAGTACTTC. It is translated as CASSFTYQETQYF.

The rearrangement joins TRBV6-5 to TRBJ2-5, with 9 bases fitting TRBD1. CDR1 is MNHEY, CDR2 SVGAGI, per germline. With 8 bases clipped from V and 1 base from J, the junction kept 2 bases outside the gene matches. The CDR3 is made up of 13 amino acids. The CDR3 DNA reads TGTGCCAGCGGGACAGGGATCCAAGAGACCCAGTACTTC. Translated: CASGTGIQETQYF.

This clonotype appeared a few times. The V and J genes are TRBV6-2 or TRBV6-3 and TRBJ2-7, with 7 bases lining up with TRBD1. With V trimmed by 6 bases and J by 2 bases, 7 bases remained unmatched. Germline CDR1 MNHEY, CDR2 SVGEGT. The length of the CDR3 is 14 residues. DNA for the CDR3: TGTGCCAGCAGCCGACAGGGAAATACCTACGAGCAGTACTTC. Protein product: CASSRQGNTYEQYF.

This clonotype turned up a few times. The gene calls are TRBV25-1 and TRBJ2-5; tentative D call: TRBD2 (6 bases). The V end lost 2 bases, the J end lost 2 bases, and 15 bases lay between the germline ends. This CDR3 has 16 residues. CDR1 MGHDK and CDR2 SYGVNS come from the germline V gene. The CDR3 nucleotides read TGTGCCAGCAGTGAAACTCCCGCGGGGCCACAAGAGACCCAGTACTTC. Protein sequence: CASSETPAGPQETQYF.

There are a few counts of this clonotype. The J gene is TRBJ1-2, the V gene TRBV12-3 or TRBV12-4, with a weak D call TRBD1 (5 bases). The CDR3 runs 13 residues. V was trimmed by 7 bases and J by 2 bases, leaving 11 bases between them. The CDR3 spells CASTSGRNYGYTF. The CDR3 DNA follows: TGTGCCAGCACCTCGGGGCGGAACTATGGCTACACCTTC.

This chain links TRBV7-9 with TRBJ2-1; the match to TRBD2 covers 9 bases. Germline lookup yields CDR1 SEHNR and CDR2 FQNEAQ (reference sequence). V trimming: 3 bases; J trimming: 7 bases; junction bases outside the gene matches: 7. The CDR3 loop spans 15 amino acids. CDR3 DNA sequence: TGTGCCAGCAGCTTCAGCGGGGGGCATATGAATGAGCAGTTCTTC. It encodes CASSFSGGHMNEQFF.

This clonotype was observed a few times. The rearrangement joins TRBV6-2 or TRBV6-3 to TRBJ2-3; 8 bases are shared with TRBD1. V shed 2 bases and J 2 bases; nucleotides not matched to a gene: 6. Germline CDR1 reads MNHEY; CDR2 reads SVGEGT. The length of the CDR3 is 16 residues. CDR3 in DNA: TGTGCCAGCAGTTACGGAGGACAGGGATCCACAGATACGCAGTATTTT. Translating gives CASSYGGQGSTDTQYF.

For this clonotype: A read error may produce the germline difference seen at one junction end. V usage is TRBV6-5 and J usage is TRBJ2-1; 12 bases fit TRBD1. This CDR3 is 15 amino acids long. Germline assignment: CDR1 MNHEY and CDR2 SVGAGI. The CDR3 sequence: CASSYGTGGGNGQFF. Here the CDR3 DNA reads TGTGCCAGCAGTTACGGGACAGGGGGCGGGAATGGGCAGTTCTTC.

The CDR3 nucleotides are TGTGCCAGCAGTCTCCGGCCAGTGGAGGGCTATGGCTACACCTTC. Amino acid sequence: CASSLRPVEGYGYTF. The chain recombines TRBV27 with TRBJ1-2; D is undetermined. CDR3 length: 15 residues. V was pared by 5 bases and J by 4 bases, with 17 bases between. Germline CDR1 MNHEY, CDR2 SMNVEV (reference sequence).

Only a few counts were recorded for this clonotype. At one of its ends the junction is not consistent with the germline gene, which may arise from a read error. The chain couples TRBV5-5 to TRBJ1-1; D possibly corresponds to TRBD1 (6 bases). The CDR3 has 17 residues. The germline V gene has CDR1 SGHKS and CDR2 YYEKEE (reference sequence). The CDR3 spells CASRLGGTPGFNTEAFF. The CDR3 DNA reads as TGTGCCAGCAGGTTGGGGGGGACACCAGGCTTTAACACTGAAGCTTTCTTT.

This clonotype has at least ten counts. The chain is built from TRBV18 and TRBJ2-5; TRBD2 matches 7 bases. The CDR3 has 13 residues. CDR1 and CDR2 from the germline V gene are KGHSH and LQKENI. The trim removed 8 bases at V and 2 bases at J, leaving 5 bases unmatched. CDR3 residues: CASSSGLQETQYF. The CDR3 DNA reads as TGTGCCAGCAGCTCGGGACTACAAGAGACCCAGTACTTC.

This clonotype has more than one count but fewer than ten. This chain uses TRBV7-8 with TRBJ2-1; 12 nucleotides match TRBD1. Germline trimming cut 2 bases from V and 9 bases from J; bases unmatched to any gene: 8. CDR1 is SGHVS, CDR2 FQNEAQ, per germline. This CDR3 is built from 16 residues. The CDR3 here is CASSLMPGQGAIEQFF. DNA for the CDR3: TGTGCCAGCAGCTTAATGCCGGGACAGGGGGCGATTGAGCAGTTCTTC.

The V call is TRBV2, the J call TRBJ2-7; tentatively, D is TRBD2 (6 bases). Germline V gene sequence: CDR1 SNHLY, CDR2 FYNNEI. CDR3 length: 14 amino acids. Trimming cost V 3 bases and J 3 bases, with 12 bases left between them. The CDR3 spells CASSDAGGLYEQYF. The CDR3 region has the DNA TGTGCCAGCAGTGATGCTGGGGGACTCTACGAGCAGTACTTC.

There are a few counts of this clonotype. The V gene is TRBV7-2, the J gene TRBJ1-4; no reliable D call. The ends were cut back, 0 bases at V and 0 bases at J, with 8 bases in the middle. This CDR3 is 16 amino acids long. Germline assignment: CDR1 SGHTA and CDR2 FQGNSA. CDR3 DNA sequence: TGTGCCAGCAGCTTAGCGGGTCCCACAACTAATGAAAAACTGTTTTTT. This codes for CASSLAGPTTNEKLFF.

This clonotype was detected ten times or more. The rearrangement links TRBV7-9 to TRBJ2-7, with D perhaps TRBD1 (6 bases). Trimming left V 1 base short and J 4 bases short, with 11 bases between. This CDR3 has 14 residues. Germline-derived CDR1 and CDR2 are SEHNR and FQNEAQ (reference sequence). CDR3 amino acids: CASSLGGRLYEQYF. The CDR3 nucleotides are TGTGCCAGCAGCTTAGGGGGGCGGTTATACGAGCAGTACTTC.

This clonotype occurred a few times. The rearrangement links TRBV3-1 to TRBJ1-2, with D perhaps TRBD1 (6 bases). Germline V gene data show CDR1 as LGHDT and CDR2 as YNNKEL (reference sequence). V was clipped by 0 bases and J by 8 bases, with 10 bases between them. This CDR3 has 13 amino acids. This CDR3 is CASSQESGEGYTF. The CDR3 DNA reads TGTGCCAGCAGCCAAGAGTCAGGGGAGGGCTACACCTTC.

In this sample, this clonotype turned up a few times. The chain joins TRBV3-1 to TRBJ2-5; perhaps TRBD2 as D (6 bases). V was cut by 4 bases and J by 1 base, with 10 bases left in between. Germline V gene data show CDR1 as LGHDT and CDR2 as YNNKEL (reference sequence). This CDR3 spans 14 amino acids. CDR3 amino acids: CASSRRTIQETQYF. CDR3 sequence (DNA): TGTGCCAGCAGCCGGAGGACTATCCAAGAGACCCAGTACTTC.

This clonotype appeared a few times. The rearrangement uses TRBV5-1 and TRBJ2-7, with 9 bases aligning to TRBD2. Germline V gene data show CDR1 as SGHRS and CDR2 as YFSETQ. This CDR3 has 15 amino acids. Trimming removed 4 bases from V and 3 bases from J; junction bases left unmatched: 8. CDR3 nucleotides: TGCGCCAGCAGCCCCTCGACTAGCGGCAACTACGAGCAGTACTTC. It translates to CASSPSTSGNYEQYF.